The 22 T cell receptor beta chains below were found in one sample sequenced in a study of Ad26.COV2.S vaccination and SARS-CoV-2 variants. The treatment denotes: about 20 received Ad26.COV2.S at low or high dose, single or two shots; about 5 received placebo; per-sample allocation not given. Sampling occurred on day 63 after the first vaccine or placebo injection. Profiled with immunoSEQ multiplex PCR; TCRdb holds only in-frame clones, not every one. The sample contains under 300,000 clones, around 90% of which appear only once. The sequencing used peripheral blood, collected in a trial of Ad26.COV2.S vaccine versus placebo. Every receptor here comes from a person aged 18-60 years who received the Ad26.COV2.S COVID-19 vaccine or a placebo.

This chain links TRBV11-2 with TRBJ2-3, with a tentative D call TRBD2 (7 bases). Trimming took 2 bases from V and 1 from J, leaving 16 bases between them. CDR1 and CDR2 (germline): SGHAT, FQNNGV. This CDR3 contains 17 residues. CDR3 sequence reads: CASSLRGSGKGTDTQYF. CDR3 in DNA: TGTGCCAGCAGCTTAAGGGGGAGCGGGAAGGGCACAGATACGCAGTATTTT.

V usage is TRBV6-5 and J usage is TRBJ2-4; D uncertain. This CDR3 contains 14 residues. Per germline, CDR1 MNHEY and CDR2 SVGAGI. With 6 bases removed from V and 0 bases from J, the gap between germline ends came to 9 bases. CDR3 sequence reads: CASRRSSAKNIQYF. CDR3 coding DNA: TGTGCCAGCAGGCGCAGCTCAGCCAAAAACATTCAGTACTTC.

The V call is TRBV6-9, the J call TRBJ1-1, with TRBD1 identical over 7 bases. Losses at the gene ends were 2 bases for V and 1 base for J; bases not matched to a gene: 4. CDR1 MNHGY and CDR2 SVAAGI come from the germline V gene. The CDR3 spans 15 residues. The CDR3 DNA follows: TGTGCCAGCAGTTATCTCCGGGACAGGAACACTGAAGCTTTCTTT. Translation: CASSYLRDRNTEAFF.

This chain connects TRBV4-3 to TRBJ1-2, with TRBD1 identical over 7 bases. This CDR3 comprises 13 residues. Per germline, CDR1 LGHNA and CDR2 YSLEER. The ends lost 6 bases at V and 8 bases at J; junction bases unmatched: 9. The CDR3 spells CASRRQGLSGYTF. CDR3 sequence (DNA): TGCGCCAGCAGGAGACAGGGCCTCTCGGGCTACACCTTC.

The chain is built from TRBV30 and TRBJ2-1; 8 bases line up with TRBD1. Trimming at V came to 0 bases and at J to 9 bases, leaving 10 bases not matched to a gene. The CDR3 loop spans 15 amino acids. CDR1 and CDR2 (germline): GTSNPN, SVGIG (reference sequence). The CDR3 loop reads CAWSVCRTGWCEQFF. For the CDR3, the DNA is TGTGCCTGGAGTGTATGCAGGACAGGGTGGTGTGAGCAGTTCTTC. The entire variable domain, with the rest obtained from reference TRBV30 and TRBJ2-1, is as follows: SQTIHQWPATLVQPVGSPLSLECTVEGTSNPNLYWYRQAAGRGLQLLFYSVGIGQISSEVPQNLSASRPQDRQFILSSKKLLLSDSGFYLCAWSVCRTGWCEQFFGPGTRLTVL.

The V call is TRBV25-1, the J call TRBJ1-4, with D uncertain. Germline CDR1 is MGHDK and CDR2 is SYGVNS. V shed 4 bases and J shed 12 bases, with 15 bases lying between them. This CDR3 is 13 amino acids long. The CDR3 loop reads CASSGPPSDELFF. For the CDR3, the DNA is TGTGCCAGCAGTGGCCCCCCCTCCGACGAACTGTTTTTT. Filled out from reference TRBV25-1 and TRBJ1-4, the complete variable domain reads EADIYQTPRYLVIGTGKKITLECSQTMGHDKMYWYQQDPGMELHLIHYSYGVNSTEKGDLSSESTVSRIRTEHFPLTLESARPSHTSQYLCASSGPPSDELFFGSGTQLSVL.

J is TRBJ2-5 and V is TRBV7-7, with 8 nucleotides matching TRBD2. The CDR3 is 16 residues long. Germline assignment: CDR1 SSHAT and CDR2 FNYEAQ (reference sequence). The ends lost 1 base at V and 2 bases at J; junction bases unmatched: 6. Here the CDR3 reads CASSLVFPSGQETQYF. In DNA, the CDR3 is TGTGCCAGCAGCTTAGTTTTCCCTAGCGGGCAAGAGACCCAGTACTTC.

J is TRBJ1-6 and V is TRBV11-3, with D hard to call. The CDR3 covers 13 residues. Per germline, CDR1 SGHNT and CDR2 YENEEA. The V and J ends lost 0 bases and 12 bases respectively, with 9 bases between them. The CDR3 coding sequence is TGTGCCAGCAGCTTAGATGGCGGGCAACCCCTCCACTTT. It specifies CASSLDGGQPLHF. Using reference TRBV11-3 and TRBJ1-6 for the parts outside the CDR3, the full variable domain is EAGVVQSPRYKIIEKKQPVAFWCNPISGHNTLYWYLQNLGQGPELLIRYENEEAVDDSQLPKDRFSAERLKGVDSTLKIQPAELGDSAVYLCASSLDGGQPLHFGNGTRLTVT.

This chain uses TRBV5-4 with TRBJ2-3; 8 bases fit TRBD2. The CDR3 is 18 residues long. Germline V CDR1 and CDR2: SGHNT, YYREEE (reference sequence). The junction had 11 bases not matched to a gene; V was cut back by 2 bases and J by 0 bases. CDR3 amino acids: CASSLQAGAPSSTDTQYF. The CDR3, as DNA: TGTGCCAGCAGCTTACAAGCGGGAGCCCCTTCAAGCACAGATACGCAGTATTTT.

The CDR3 region has the DNA TGTGCCAGCAGCCCCCAGGCGGGCTACAATGAGCAGTTCTTC. Its protein is CASSPQAGYNEQFF. The chain employs TRBV7-2 and TRBJ2-1, with D perhaps matching TRBD2 (5 bases). The CDR3 loop spans 14 amino acids. V gave up 5 bases and J gave up 3 bases, with 11 bases separating them. The V gene's germline CDR1 is SGHTA and CDR2 FQGNSA. Full variable domain (rest looked up from reference TRBV7-2 and TRBJ2-1): GAGVSQSPSNKVTEKGKDVELRCDPISGHTALYWYRQSLGQGLEFLIYFQGNSAPDKSGLPSDRFSAERTGGSVSTLTIQRTQQEDSAVYLCASSPQAGYNEQFFGPGTRLTVL.

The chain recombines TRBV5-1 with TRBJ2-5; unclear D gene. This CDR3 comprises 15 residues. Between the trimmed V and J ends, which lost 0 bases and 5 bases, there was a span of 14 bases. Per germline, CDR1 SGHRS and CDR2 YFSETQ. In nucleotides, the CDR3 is TGCGCCAGCAGCTTGGCGGCGGTGGGTCGGGAGACCCAGTACTTC. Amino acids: CASSLAAVGRETQYF. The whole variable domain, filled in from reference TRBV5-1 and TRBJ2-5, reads KAGVTQTPRYLIKTRGQQVTLSCSPISGHRSVSWYQQTPGQGLQFLFEYFSETQRNKGNFPGRFSGRQFSNSRSEMNVSTLELGDSALYLCASSLAAVGRETQYFGPGTRLLVL.

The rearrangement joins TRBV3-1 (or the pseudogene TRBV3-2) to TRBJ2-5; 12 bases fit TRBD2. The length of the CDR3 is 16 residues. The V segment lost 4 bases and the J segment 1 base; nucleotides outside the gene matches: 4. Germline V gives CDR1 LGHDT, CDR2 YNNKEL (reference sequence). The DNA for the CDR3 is TGTGCCAGCAGCCCGACTAGCGGGAGTATCCAAGAGACCCAGTACTTC. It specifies CASSPTSGSIQETQYF.

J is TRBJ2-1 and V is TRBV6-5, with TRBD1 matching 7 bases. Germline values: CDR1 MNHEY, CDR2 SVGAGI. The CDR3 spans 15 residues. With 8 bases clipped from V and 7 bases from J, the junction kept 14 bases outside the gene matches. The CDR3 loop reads CASAPPVGTENEQFF. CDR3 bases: TGTGCCAGCGCCCCACCCGTCGGGACAGAAAATGAGCAGTTCTTC.

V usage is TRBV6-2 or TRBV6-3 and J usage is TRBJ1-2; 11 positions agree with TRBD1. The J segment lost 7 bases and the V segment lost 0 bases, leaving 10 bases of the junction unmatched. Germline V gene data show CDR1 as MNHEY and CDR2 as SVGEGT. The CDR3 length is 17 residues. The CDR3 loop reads CASSYSPGQGASAGYTF. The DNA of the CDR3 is TGTGCCAGCAGTTACTCGCCCGGACAGGGGGCGTCGGCTGGCTACACCTTC.

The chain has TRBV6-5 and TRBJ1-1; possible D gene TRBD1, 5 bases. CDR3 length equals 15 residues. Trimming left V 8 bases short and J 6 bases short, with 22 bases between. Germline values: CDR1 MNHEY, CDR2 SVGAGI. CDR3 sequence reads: CASSSAGGNRPEAFF. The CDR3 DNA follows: TGTGCCAGCTCTAGTGCTGGGGGGAATCGTCCTGAAGCTTTCTTT.

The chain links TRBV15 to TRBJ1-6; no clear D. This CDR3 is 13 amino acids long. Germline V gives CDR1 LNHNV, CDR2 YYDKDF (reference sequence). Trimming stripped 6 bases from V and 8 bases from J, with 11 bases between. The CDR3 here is CATSGSLDSPLHF. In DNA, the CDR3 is TGTGCCACCAGTGGCAGTCTCGATTCACCCCTCCACTTT.

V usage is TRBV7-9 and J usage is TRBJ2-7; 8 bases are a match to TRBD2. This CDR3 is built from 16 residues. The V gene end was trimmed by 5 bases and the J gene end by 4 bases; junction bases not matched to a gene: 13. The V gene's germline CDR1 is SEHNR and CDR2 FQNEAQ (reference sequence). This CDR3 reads CASSQGRGALSYEQYF. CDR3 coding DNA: TGTGCCAGCAGCCAAGGGCGGGGGGCACTTAGTTACGAGCAGTACTTC.

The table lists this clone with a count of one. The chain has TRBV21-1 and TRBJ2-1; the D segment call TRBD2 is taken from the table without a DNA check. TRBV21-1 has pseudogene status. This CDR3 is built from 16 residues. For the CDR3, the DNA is TGTGCCAGCAGCTATGAGGGGCGGGAACCCTACAATGAGCAGTTCTTC. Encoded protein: CASSYEGREPYNEQFF.

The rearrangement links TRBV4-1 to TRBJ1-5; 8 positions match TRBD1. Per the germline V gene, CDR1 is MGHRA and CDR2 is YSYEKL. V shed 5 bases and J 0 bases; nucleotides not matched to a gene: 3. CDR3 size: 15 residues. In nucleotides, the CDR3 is TGCGCCAGCAGCTCCGGGACAGGTAGCAATCAGCCCCAGCATTTT. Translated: CASSSGTGSNQPQHF.

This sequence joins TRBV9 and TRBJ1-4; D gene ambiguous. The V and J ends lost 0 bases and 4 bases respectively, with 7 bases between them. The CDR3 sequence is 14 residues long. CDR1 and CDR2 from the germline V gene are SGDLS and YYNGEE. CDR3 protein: CASSVGNGNEKLFF. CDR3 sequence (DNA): TGTGCCAGCAGCGTAGGTAACGGTAATGAAAAACTGTTTTTT.

As DNA, the CDR3 is TGTGCCACCAGCCGGACTAGCGGGAGCCACAATGAGCAGTTCTTC. This encodes CATSRTSGSHNEQFF. The chain employs TRBV24-1 and TRBJ2-1; TRBD2 aligns across 13 bases. The CDR3 totals 15 residues. CDR1 and CDR2 (germline): KGHDR, SFDVKD. V shed 7 bases and J 5 bases; nucleotides not matched to a gene: 4.

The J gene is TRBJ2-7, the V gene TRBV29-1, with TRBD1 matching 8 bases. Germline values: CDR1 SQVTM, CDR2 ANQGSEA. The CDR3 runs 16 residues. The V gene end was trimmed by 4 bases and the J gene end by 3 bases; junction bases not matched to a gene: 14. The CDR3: CSVVVSLGQGGYEQYV. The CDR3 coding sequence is TGCAGCGTTGTTGTGTCCCTCGGACAGGGAGGCTACGAGCAGTACGTC.